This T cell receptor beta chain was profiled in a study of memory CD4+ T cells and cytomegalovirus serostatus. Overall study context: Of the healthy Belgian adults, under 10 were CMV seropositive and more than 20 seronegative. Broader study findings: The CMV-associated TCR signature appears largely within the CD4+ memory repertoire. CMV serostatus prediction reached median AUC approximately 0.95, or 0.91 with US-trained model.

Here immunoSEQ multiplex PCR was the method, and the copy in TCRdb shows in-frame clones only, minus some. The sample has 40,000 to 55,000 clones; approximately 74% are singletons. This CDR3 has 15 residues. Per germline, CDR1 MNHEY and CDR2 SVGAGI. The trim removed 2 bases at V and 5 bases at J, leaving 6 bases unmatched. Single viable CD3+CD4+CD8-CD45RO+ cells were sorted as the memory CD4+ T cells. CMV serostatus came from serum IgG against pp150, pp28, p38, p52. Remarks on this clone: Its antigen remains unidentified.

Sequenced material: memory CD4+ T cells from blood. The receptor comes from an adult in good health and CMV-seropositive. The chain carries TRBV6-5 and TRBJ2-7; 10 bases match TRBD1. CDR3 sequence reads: CASSYAPDRGDEQYF. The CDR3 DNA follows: TGTGCCAGCAGTTACGCCCCGGACAGGGGGGACGAGCAGTACTTC.